This T cell receptor (beta chain) is from a study of T cell repertoires in cytomegalovirus infection. Study-wide context: Both CMV infection and a matching HLA type were indicated by public TCR beta signatures.

This clonotype was detected only a few times. Its target is not known. TCRdb re-analysed the reads in MiXCR, keeping a single row per CDR3 protein. The sample lists 250,000 to 400,000 distinct CDR3 sequences, roughly 25% occurring once. CDR3 size: 14 residues. Germline CDR1 reads SGHAT; CDR2 reads FQNNGV. V lost 5 bases and J 8 bases, leaving 17 bases between the germline ends. Study-wide results and limits: CMV-specific TCR beta clonotypes restricted by HLA-C were the ones dominating the ex vivo response.

This sequence was found in a human donor in good health (CMV status not recorded). Some clones in this sample may be carry-over from other donors' samples. The material sequenced was cultured PBMCs, taken from culture after CMV antigen stimulation. The chain employs TRBV11-2 and TRBJ2-3, with TRBD1 as a possible D gene (6 bases). Here the CDR3 DNA reads TGTGCCAGCAGCCCTCAGGGGTCCGGCGTTACGCAGTATTTT. This sequence encodes CASSPQGSGVTQYF.